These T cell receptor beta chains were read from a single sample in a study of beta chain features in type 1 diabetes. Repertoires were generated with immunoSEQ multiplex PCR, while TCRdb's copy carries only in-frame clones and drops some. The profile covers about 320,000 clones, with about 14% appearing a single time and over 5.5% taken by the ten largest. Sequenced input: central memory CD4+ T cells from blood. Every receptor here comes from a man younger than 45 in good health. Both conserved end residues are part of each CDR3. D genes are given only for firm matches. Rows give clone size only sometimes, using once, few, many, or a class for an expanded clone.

CDR3nt: TGTGCCAGCAGCTGGGACAGGGCAACCTACAATGAGCAGTTCTTC; CDR3aa: CASSWDRATYNEQFF; j_gene: TRBJ2-1; v_gene: TRBV7-8; abundance: NA; d_gene: TRBD1
CDR3nt: TGTGCCAGCAGCTCTCCGGGAGTGGGTGAGACCCAGTACTTC; CDR3aa: CASSSPGVGETQYF; j_gene: TRBJ2-5; v_gene: TRBV7-2; abundance: few; d_gene: NA
CDR3nt: TGTGCCATCAGTGTACGGGGCTTGAACACCGGGGAGCTGTTTTTT; CDR3aa: CAISVRGLNTGELFF; j_gene: TRBJ2-2; v_gene: TRBV10-3; abundance: many; d_gene: NA
CDR3nt: TGTGCCTGGACTAGGAGCAGGGCATGGGAGACCCAGTACTTC; CDR3aa: CAWTRSRAWETQYF; j_gene: TRBJ2-5; v_gene: TRBV30; abundance: NA; d_gene: NA
CDR3nt: TGTGCCAGCAGTGATTCTGCTGGGGGGCGGGCTTTCTTT; CDR3aa: CASSDSAGGRAFF; j_gene: TRBJ1-1; v_gene: TRBV6-4; abundance: NA; d_gene: NA
CDR3nt: TGCGCCAGCAGCCGGTCGGGGGCTAGCGGGAGGGCAGGGGCAGATACGCAGTATTTT; CDR3aa: CASSRSGASGRAGADTQYF; j_gene: TRBJ2-3; v_gene: TRBV4-3; abundance: NA; d_gene: TRBD2
CDR3nt: TGTGCCAGCAGTTTGGGCAGCCAAATATCCTACGAGCAGTACTTC; CDR3aa: CASSLGSQISYEQYF; j_gene: TRBJ2-7; v_gene: TRBV27; abundance: many; d_gene: NA
CDR3nt: TGTGCCATCAAGGGGCAAGAGACCCAGTACTTC; CDR3aa: CAIKGQETQYF; j_gene: TRBJ2-5; v_gene: TRBV10-3; abundance: NA; d_gene: NA
CDR3nt: TGTGCCAGCAGCCAAGATGGGCCTAGCGGGACTGAGCAGTTCTTC; CDR3aa: CASSQDGPSGTEQFF; j_gene: TRBJ2-1; v_gene: TRBV4-2; abundance: many; d_gene: TRBD2
CDR3nt: TGTGCCAGCAGCTTAGCGGGCACCGGGGAGCTGTTTTTT; CDR3aa: CASSLAGTGELFF; j_gene: TRBJ2-2; v_gene: TRBV11-3; abundance: NA; d_gene: NA
CDR3nt: TGTGCCAGCACGACTAGCGGCGGCTCCTACGAGCAGTACTTC; CDR3aa: CASTTSGGSYEQYF; j_gene: TRBJ2-7; v_gene: TRBV11-2; abundance: many; d_gene: TRBD2
CDR3nt: TGTGCCAGCAGCTTAAATCGGAACACCGGGGAGCTGTTTTTT; CDR3aa: CASSLNRNTGELFF; j_gene: TRBJ2-2; v_gene: TRBV7-8; abundance: few; d_gene: NA
CDR3nt: TGTGCCAGCAGTGTAAGCGGGAGGGGCAATGAGCAGTTCTTC; CDR3aa: CASSVSGRGNEQFF; j_gene: TRBJ2-1; v_gene: TRBV6-4; abundance: NA; d_gene: TRBD2
CDR3nt: TGCGCCAGCAGTCGGCCTGATCAGGGACCTGTAGGGGAAGCTTTCTTT; CDR3aa: CASSRPDQGPVGEAFF; j_gene: TRBJ1-1; v_gene: TRBV5-1; abundance: NA; d_gene: NA
CDR3nt: TGTGCCACCAGCGTCCGGACAGGGGTCGCATTGTCTGGAAACACCATATATTTT; CDR3aa: CATSVRTGVALSGNTIYF; j_gene: TRBJ1-3; v_gene: TRBV15; abundance: NA; d_gene: TRBD1
CDR3nt: TGCGCCAGCAGCGTCCTCAGCGGGAGTGAAACAGATACGCAGTATTTT; CDR3aa: CASSVLSGSETDTQYF; j_gene: TRBJ2-3; v_gene: TRBV5-1; abundance: NA; d_gene: TRBD2
CDR3nt: TGTGCCAGCAGCTTTGTCATCTTGGTCCATGAAAAACTGTTTTTT; CDR3aa: CASSFVILVHEKLFF; j_gene: TRBJ1-4; v_gene: TRBV5-4; abundance: few; d_gene: NA
CDR3nt: TGTGCCAGCTCACCAGGTCTAAATTCACCCCTCCACTTT; CDR3aa: CASSPGLNSPLHF; j_gene: TRBJ1-6; v_gene: TRBV18; abundance: NA; d_gene: NA
CDR3nt: TGTGCCAGCAGCTCCACCTACGACAGGGAGCGAGAGACCCAGTACTTC; CDR3aa: CASSSTYDRERETQYF; j_gene: TRBJ2-5; v_gene: TRBV7-7; abundance: NA; d_gene: TRBD1
CDR3nt: TGTGCCAGCAGCCGTGGACAGGGAGGTCTCGGAAACACCATATATTTT; CDR3aa: CASSRGQGGLGNTIYF; j_gene: TRBJ1-3; v_gene: TRBV7-6; abundance: NA; d_gene: TRBD1
CDR3nt: TGTGCCAGCAGTTTATCAGGGGAAGGCTACACCTTC; CDR3aa: CASSLSGEGYTF; j_gene: TRBJ1-2; v_gene: TRBV28; abundance: NA; d_gene: NA
CDR3nt: TGTGCCAGCACCCGGACAGGGAATATCTACGAGCAGTACTTC; CDR3aa: CASTRTGNIYEQYF; j_gene: TRBJ2-7; v_gene: TRBV9; abundance: NA; d_gene: TRBD1
CDR3nt: TGCGCCAGCAGCTTGTGGGGGACTGGAAGGGAGACCCAGTACTTC; CDR3aa: CASSLWGTGRETQYF; j_gene: TRBJ2-5; v_gene: TRBV5-1; abundance: NA; d_gene: NA
CDR3nt: TGTGCCAGCAGGACGGGCCCAGCCAAAAACATTCAGTACTTC; CDR3aa: CASRTGPAKNIQYF; j_gene: TRBJ2-4; v_gene: TRBV6-6; abundance: many; d_gene: NA
CDR3nt: TGCGCCAGCTCGGCTGGAGGGGGGAGCAATCAGCCCCAGCATTTT; CDR3aa: CASSAGGGSNQPQHF; j_gene: TRBJ1-5; v_gene: TRBV5-1; abundance: NA; d_gene: NA
CDR3nt: TGTGCCAGCAGCTCGCCGGGCGGGGTTAACTATGGCTACACCTTC; CDR3aa: CASSSPGGVNYGYTF; j_gene: TRBJ1-2; v_gene: TRBV5-6; abundance: NA; d_gene: NA
CDR3nt: TGTGCCAGTAGTATCCCGACAGGGAACACTGAAGCTTTCTTT; CDR3aa: CASSIPTGNTEAFF; j_gene: TRBJ1-1; v_gene: TRBV19; abundance: NA; d_gene: NA
CDR3nt: TGTGCCAGCAGCCAACGGACAGGGGGCGCGTTTTCTGGCTACACCTTC; CDR3aa: CASSQRTGGAFSGYTF; j_gene: TRBJ1-2; v_gene: TRBV6-6; abundance: NA; d_gene: TRBD1
CDR3nt: TGTGCCAGCACCCCTTTCAGCACCGGGGCCAACGTCCTGACTTTC; CDR3aa: CASTPFSTGANVLTF; j_gene: TRBJ2-6; v_gene: TRBV5-4; abundance: NA; d_gene: NA
CDR3nt: TGTGCCAGCAGCTTAGGTCGGAGGGCCAGCAATCAGCCCCAGCATTTT; CDR3aa: CASSLGRRASNQPQHF; j_gene: TRBJ1-5; v_gene: TRBV7-9; abundance: NA; d_gene: NA
CDR3nt: TGTGCCAGCAAATCCTTCATGGGGGGAGATTATAATTCACCCCTCCACTTT; CDR3aa: CASKSFMGGDYNSPLHF; j_gene: TRBJ1-6; v_gene: TRBV27; abundance: NA; d_gene: NA
CDR3nt: TGTGCCAGTAGTATAGTGACCGGGGAGCTGTTTTTT; CDR3aa: CASSIVTGELFF; j_gene: TRBJ2-2; v_gene: TRBV19; abundance: NA; d_gene: NA
CDR3nt: TGTGCCAGCAGTTACTCGGTAGGGAATCAGGAGACCCAGTACTTC; CDR3aa: CASSYSVGNQETQYF; j_gene: TRBJ2-5; v_gene: TRBV6-5; abundance: NA; d_gene: NA
CDR3nt: TGTGCCAGCAGTTATGGGTTTAGGGAGCCCCAGCATTTT; CDR3aa: CASSYGFREPQHF; j_gene: TRBJ1-5; v_gene: TRBV6-1; abundance: NA; d_gene: NA
CDR3nt: TGTGCCAGCAGACAGCAGGGGGATGAGCAGTTCTTC; CDR3aa: CASRQQGDEQFF; j_gene: TRBJ2-1; v_gene: TRBV2; abundance: NA; d_gene: TRBD1
CDR3nt: TGCGCCAGCAGCCGAGGTGGCAATCAGCCCCAGCATTTT; CDR3aa: CASSRGGNQPQHF; j_gene: TRBJ1-5; v_gene: TRBV4-3; abundance: few; d_gene: NA
CDR3nt: TGCGCCAGCAGCCTCTCTGAGGGCCGCGGGATTCAGTACTTC; CDR3aa: CASSLSEGRGIQYF; j_gene: TRBJ2-4; v_gene: TRBV5-1; abundance: few; d_gene: NA
CDR3nt: TGTGCCAGCAGCACGCGGGACAGGGAGAAACTGTTTTTT; CDR3aa: CASSTRDREKLFF; j_gene: TRBJ1-4; v_gene: TRBV7-8; abundance: NA; d_gene: TRBD1
CDR3nt: TGTGCCAGCAGTGGACTAGCGGGGGTAGAGACCCAGTACTTC; CDR3aa: CASSGLAGVETQYF; j_gene: TRBJ2-5; v_gene: TRBV6-1; abundance: few; d_gene: TRBD2
CDR3nt: TGCGCCAGCAGACGAGCGCCTACGAACACCGGGGAGCTGTTTTTT; CDR3aa: CASRRAPTNTGELFF; j_gene: TRBJ2-2; v_gene: TRBV5-1; abundance: few; d_gene: NA
CDR3nt: TGTGCCAGCAGCTTTGGACAGTACACCGGGGAGCTGTTTTTT; CDR3aa: CASSFGQYTGELFF; j_gene: TRBJ2-2; v_gene: TRBV5-4; abundance: many; d_gene: NA
CDR3nt: TGTGCCAGCAGCTTAGGCCAGAGTTTCCAAGAGACCCAGTACTTC; CDR3aa: CASSLGQSFQETQYF; j_gene: TRBJ2-5; v_gene: TRBV7-9; abundance: NA; d_gene: NA
CDR3nt: TGTGCCAGCAGTGAAGAGGGGACCCAGTACTTC; CDR3aa: CASSEEGTQYF; j_gene: TRBJ2-5; v_gene: TRBV2; abundance: few; d_gene: NA